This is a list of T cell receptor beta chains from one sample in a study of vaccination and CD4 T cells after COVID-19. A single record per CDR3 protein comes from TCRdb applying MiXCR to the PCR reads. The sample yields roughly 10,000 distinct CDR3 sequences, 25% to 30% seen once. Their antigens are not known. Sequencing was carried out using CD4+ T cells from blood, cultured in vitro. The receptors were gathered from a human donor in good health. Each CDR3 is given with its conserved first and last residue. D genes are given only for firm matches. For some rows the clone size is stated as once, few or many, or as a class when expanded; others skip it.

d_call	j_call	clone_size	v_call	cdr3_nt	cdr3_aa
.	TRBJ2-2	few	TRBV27	TGTGCCAGCAGACACCCCGATTGGCGCGGGGAGCTGTTTTTT	CASRHPDWRGELFF
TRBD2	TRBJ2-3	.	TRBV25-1	TGTGCCAGCAGTGAATCGAGAGTTGGGCGGGGGGGGAGGGTATATACGCAGTATTTT	CASSESRVGRGGRVYTQYF
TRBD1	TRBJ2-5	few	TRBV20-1	TGCAGTGCTAGCGGCAGGGGGCTAGAGACCCAGTACTTC	CSASGRGLETQYF
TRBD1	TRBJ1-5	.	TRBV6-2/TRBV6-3	TGTGCCAGCAGTTACCCGACAGGGTTTCAGCCCCAGCATTTT	CASSYPTGFQPQHF
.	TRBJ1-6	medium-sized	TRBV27	TGTGCCAGCATGGATCGCTCCTATAATTCACCCCTCCACTTT	CASMDRSYNSPLHF
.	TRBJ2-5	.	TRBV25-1	TGTGCCAGCAGTGAATTCGCCGTTCAAGAGACCCAGTACTTC	CASSEFAVQETQYF
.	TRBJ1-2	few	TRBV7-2	TGTGCCAGCAGCCCAAGGACATCCTATGGCTACACCTTC	CASSPRTSYGYTF
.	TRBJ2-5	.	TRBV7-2	TGTGCCAGCAGCTTTGGCCTAGGAGAGACCCAGTACTTC	CASSFGLGETQYF
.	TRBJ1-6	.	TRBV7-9	TGTGCCAGCCTGGGGGGGATGAGCTCCTATAATTCACCCCTCCACTTT	CASLGGMSSYNSPLHF
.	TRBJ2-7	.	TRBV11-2	TGTGCCAGCAGCTTATCCGTGCACGAGCAGTACTTC	CASSLSVHEQYF
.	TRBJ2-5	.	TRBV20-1	TGCAGTGCTAGAGAACGGGCAGAAAAAGGAGAGACCCAGTACTTC	CSARERAEKGETQYF
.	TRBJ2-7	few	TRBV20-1	TGCAGTGCTAGAGACTACATAGACCGCTACGAGCAGTACTTC	CSARDYIDRYEQYF
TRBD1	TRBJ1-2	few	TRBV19	TGTGCCAGTAGTATGGGACAGGGGTACGGCTACACCTTC	CASSMGQGYGYTF
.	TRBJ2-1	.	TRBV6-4	TGTGCCAGCAGGCTAGCGAGACTCTTTGATGAGCAGTTCTTC	CASRLARLFDEQFF
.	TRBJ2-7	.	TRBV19	TGTGCCAGTAGTATAGCTCCGGTGGATCTTTACGAGCAGTACTTC	CASSIAPVDLYEQYF
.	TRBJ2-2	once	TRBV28	TGTGCCAGCAGTTTAAAATTCCGGGTCGGACTGTTTTTT	CASSLKFRVGLFF
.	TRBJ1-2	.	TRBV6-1	TGTGCCAGCAGATCAGACAAGAACTATGGCTACACCTTC	CASRSDKNYGYTF
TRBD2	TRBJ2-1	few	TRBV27	TGTGCCAGCAGTCCACATCTCACTAGCGGGAGGAACTCCTACAATGAGCAGTTCTTC	CASSPHLTSGRNSYNEQFF
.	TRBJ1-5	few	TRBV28	TGTGCCAGCAGTTTTCACGGAGCCGTGCAGCCCCAGCATTTT	CASSFHGAVQPQHF
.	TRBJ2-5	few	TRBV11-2	TGTGCCAGCAGCTTAGGGGTCTGGGAGACCCAGTACTTC	CASSLGVWETQYF
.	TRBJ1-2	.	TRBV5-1	TGCGCCAGCAGCTGGGGCGGGGCAGGGTATGGCTACACCTTC	CASSWGGAGYGYTF
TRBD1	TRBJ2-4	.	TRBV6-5	TGTGCCAGCAGTTACTCGCCCGGGACAGATAAAAACATTCAGTACTTC	CASSYSPGTDKNIQYF